Below, 22 T cell receptor beta chains from the same sample are listed, as sequenced in a study of early T cells in non-severe SARS-CoV-2 infection. TCRdb called the 5' RACE reads again in MiXCR, with one record for every CDR3 protein. The sample holds tens of thousands of distinct CDR3 sequences, about 11% seen once. The material sequenced was whole blood, taken at baseline. All receptors come from an adult who was a healthcare worker with PCR-confirmed SARS-CoV-2 infection or an uninfected control (not recorded which).

The rearrangement uses TRBV14 and TRBJ1-1, with no clear D. V shed 0 bases and J shed 3 bases, with 14 bases lying between them. The CDR3 length is 16 residues. The germline V gene encodes CDR1 SGHDN and CDR2 FVKESK. CDR3: CASSQDSLGWDTEAFF. The DNA for the CDR3 is TGTGCCAGCAGCCAAGATAGTTTGGGGTGGGACACTGAAGCTTTCTTT.

This clonotype was recorded a few times. The chain joins TRBV12-5 to TRBJ2-5; D might be TRBD1 or TRBD2, each matching 5 bases. Trimming left V 6 bases short and J 4 bases short, with 15 bases between. Germline V gene data show CDR1 as LGHNT and CDR2 as FRNRAP. This CDR3 is built from 14 residues. The CDR3 reads CASGRGWDVETQYF. The CDR3 DNA reads as TGTGCTAGTGGAAGAGGATGGGACGTAGAGACCCAGTACTTC.

This clonotype has ten or more counts. The chain links TRBV7-6 to TRBJ1-5; D is uncertain. Germline CDR1 SGHVS, CDR2 FNYEAQ. The CDR3 spans 13 residues. V lost 5 bases and J 7 bases, leaving 12 bases between the germline ends. The CDR3: CASSLSFGQPQHF. The CDR3 coding sequence is TGTGCCAGCAGCCTATCATTTGGCCAGCCCCAGCATTTT.

This chain links TRBV20-1 with TRBJ2-7; D is perhaps TRBD1 (5 bases). The CDR3 length is 10 residues. The germline CDR1 and CDR2 sequences are DFQATT and SNEGSKA (reference sequence). The germline V and J ends were trimmed by 5 bases and 6 bases, with 8 bases remaining between them. This CDR3 is CSAERGEQYF. Here the CDR3 DNA reads TGCAGTGCTGAAAGGGGCGAGCAGTACTTC.

This clonotype was observed a few times. The chain combines TRBV11-2 with TRBJ1-2, with no clear D. Germline assignment: CDR1 SGHAT and CDR2 FQNNGV. V lost 8 bases and J lost 4, with 14 bases in between. The CDR3 has 13 amino acids. The CDR3: CASASEAAYGYTF. The DNA of the CDR3 is TGTGCCAGCGCATCCGAGGCGGCCTATGGCTACACCTTC.

In this sample, this clonotype turned up a few times. The chain employs TRBV6-2 or TRBV6-3 and TRBJ2-7, with D perhaps matching TRBD1 (5 bases). The CDR3 extends over 15 amino acids. V was clipped by 5 bases and J by 6 bases, with 20 bases between them. Germline assignment: CDR1 MNHEY and CDR2 SVGEGT. The CDR3 reads CASSRTGAPPSEQYF. The CDR3 DNA is TGTGCCAGCAGTCGAACAGGAGCTCCCCCCAGCGAGCAGTACTTC.

This clonotype was found many times. The chain employs TRBV7-9 and TRBJ2-7; TRBD2 matches at 10 bases. Germline V lookup: CDR1 SEHNR, CDR2 FQNEAQ (reference sequence). This CDR3 comprises 16 residues. The trim removed 4 bases at V and 2 bases at J, leaving 8 bases unmatched. The CDR3 region is CASSSTSGGAPYEQYF. The CDR3 DNA sequence: TGTGCCAGCAGCTCGACCAGCGGGGGGGCCCCCTACGAGCAGTACTTC. The complete variable domain, with remaining parts taken from reference TRBV7-9 and TRBJ2-7, reads DTGVSQNPRHKITKRGQNVTFRCDPISEHNRLYWYRQTLGQGPEFLTYFQNEAQLEKSRLLSDRFSAERPKGSFSTLEIQRTEQGDSAMYLCASSSTSGGAPYEQYFGPGTRLTVT.

This clonotype has just a few counts. J is TRBJ2-3 and V is TRBV6-1, with D possibly TRBD2 on 6 matching bases. Germline CDR1 reads MNHNS; CDR2 reads SASEGT. V was pared by 10 bases and J by 2 bases, with 19 bases between. This CDR3 has 15 residues. The CDR3 here is CATITSLRLTDTQYF. DNA for the CDR3: TGTGCCACCATTACTAGCTTGCGGCTCACAGATACGCAGTATTTT.

This clonotype was counted between two and nine times. The genes are TRBV18 and TRBJ2-2; no definite D call. V was cut by 3 bases and J by 0 bases, with 5 bases left in between. CDR3 length equals 14 residues. Germline CDR1 is KGHSH and CDR2 is LQKENI. The CDR3 reads CASSPPSNTGELFF. Here the CDR3 DNA reads TGTGCCAGCTCACCCCCGTCGAACACCGGGGAGCTGTTTTTT.

This clonotype showed up many times. The genes are TRBV12-3 or TRBV12-4 and TRBJ1-4; D not resolved. The CDR3 is 14 residues long. V lost 6 bases to trimming and J lost 0 bases, with 8 bases between them. The CDR3 nucleotides read TGTGCCAGCAGGGGAGATGCAACTAATGAAAAACTGTTTTTT. This translates into CASRGDATNEKLFF.

Many counts were recorded for this clonotype. The chain carries TRBV7-2 and TRBJ2-3; 8 bases fit TRBD1. The CDR3 sequence is 15 residues long. Germline CDR1 and CDR2: SGHTA and FQGNSA. The junction had 4 bases not matched to a gene; V was cut back by 2 bases and J by 3 bases. This CDR3 reads CASSLQQGVTDTQYF. The DNA for the CDR3 is TGTGCCAGCAGCTTACAACAGGGGGTAACAGATACGCAGTATTTT. The whole variable domain, remainder taken from reference TRBV7-2 and TRBJ2-3, is GAGVSQSPSNKVTEKGKDVELRCDPISGHTALYWYRQSLGQGLEFLIYFQGNSAPDKSGLPSDRFSAERTGGSVSTLTIQRTQQEDSAVYLCASSLQQGVTDTQYFGPGTRLTVL.

This clonotype was recorded a few times. V gene TRBV12-3 or TRBV12-4 combines with J gene TRBJ2-7; D is undetermined. The ends were cut back, 3 bases at V and 3 bases at J, with 12 bases in the middle. The CDR3 covers 14 residues. For the CDR3, the DNA is TGTGCCAGCAGTTTCGGGCAACCACGCTACGAGCAGTACTTC. Translating gives CASSFGQPRYEQYF.

This clonotype was detected only a few times. CDR3 bases: TGTGCCAGCAGTCCTCCTACTCGGGGGAACTATGGCTACACCTTC. Its translation is CASSPPTRGNYGYTF. The chain is built from TRBV12-3 or TRBV12-4 and TRBJ1-2; TRBD1 is a possible D gene (5 bases). The V gene lost 5 bases and the J gene lost 2 bases, with 15 bases spanning the gap. This CDR3 is built from 15 residues.

The chain links TRBV19 to TRBJ1-5; the D is unclear. CDR1 and CDR2 (germline): LNHDA, SQIVND (reference sequence). CDR3 size: 14 residues. Trimming took 3 bases from V and 6 from J, leaving 12 bases between them. In DNA, the CDR3 is TGTGCCAGTAGTATGGCGGGTGAGACTCAGCCCCAGCATTTT. Encoded protein: CASSMAGETQPQHF. The full variable domain, with the rest looked up from reference TRBV19 and TRBJ1-5, is DGGITQSPKYLFRKEGQNVTLSCEQNLNHDAMYWYRQDPGQGLRLIYYSQIVNDFQKGDIAEGYSVSREKKESFPLTVTSAQKNPTAFYLCASSMAGETQPQHFGDGTRLSIL.

There are many counts of this clonotype. This chain uses TRBV6-5 with TRBJ1-1; 8 bases fit TRBD1. The CDR3 runs to 12 residues. CDR1 and CDR2 (germline): MNHEY, SVGAGI. Trimming removed 6 bases from V and 8 bases from J; junction bases left unmatched: 5. The CDR3 DNA reads TGTGCCAGCAGGGACCGGGACAGGGAAGCTTTCTTT. This gives the protein CASRDRDREAFF.

The chain combines TRBV7-6 with TRBJ2-1, with D perhaps being TRBD1 or TRBD2 (5 bases each). The CDR3 is made up of 16 amino acids. Trimming removed 6 bases at V and 1 base at J, with 16 bases between. From germline, CDR1 is SGHVS and CDR2 FNYEAQ. CDR3 sequence reads: CASRPAGRSSYNEQFF. DNA for the CDR3: TGTGCCAGCAGACCCGCAGGGAGATCGTCCTACAATGAGCAGTTCTTC. Full variable domain (remainder filled in from reference TRBV7-6 and TRBJ2-1): GAGVSQSPRYKVTKRGQDVALRCDPISGHVSLYWYRQALGQGPEFLTYFNYEAQQDKSGLPNDRFSAERPEGSISTLTIQRTEQRDSAMYRCASRPAGRSSYNEQFFGPGTRLTVL.

The rearrangement joins TRBV18 to TRBJ1-3; D perhaps matches TRBD1 (6 bases). The CDR3 is 15 residues long. The ends were cut back, 3 bases at V and 2 bases at J, with 11 bases in the middle. Germline CDR1 and CDR2: KGHSH and LQKENI. The CDR3: CASSPGQITGNTIYF. CDR3 bases: TGTGCCAGCTCACCCGGACAGATTACTGGAAACACCATATATTTT.

This clonotype showed up just a few times. The V gene is TRBV20-1, the J gene TRBJ2-5; 9 nucleotides line up with TRBD2. Trimming took 3 bases from V and 2 from J; bases not matched to a gene: 10. Germline CDR1 is DFQATT and CDR2 is SNEGSKA (reference sequence). The CDR3 covers 16 residues. CDR3 sequence: CSASTGLAGVQETQYF. CDR3 DNA: TGCAGTGCTAGTACGGGATTAGCGGGGGTACAAGAGACCCAGTACTTC.

This clonotype has just a few counts. V and J are TRBV3-1 and TRBJ2-1; 8 positions agree with TRBD2. V was pared by 7 bases and J by 4 bases, with 6 bases of the junction left unmatched. From germline, CDR1 is LGHDT and CDR2 YNNKEL (reference sequence). The CDR3 totals 14 residues. The CDR3 region is CASTRGGPYNEQFF. The CDR3 DNA reads TGTGCCAGCACCCGGGGGGGGCCTTACAATGAGCAGTTCTTC.

Only a few counts were recorded for this clonotype. This chain joins TRBV4-3 and TRBJ1-6; D is ambiguous. CDR1 and CDR2 (germline): LGHNA, YSLEER. V lost 0 bases and J lost 1, with 4 bases in between. The CDR3 totals 15 residues. CDR3 amino acids: CASSQEGSYNSPLHF. The DNA for the CDR3 is TGCGCCAGCAGCCAAGAGGGGTCCTATAATTCACCCCTCCACTTT.

This clonotype has a count of ten or more. The chain is built from TRBV2 and TRBJ2-2; TRBD2 is a possible D gene (6 bases). V lost 1 base to trimming and J lost 5 bases, with 8 bases between them. The CDR3 is made up of 14 amino acids. From germline, CDR1 is SNHLY and CDR2 FYNNEI. CDR3 sequence reads: CASSEGLVTGELFF. CDR3 coding DNA: TGTGCCAGCAGTGAAGGACTAGTGACCGGGGAGCTGTTTTTT. Complete variable domain (other parts from reference TRBV2 and TRBJ2-2): EPEVTQTPSHQVTQMGQEVILRCVPISNHLYFYWYRQILGQKVEFLVSFYNNEISEKSEIFDDQFSVERPDGSNFTLKIRSTKLEDSAMYFCASSEGLVTGELFFGEGSRLTVL.

This chain links TRBV27 with TRBJ2-7, with D possibly TRBD1 on 6 matching bases. Looked up from germline, CDR1 is MNHEY and CDR2 is SMNVEV (reference sequence). V lost 2 bases and J 1 base, leaving 12 bases between the germline ends. The CDR3 is 15 amino acids. Here the CDR3 DNA reads TGTGCCAGCAGTTTAAAGGGACACCCTTCCTACGAGCAGTACTTC. This gives the protein CASSLKGHPSYEQYF.